One and the same sample provided the 16 T cell receptor beta chains below, sequenced in a study of shared clonotypes between healthy human individuals. The naive CD8 population came from CD45RO-negative cells selected for CCR7, without terminally differentiated effector memory CD45RA+ cells. Generated by immunoSEQ multiplex PCR, the TCRdb table keeps only in-frame clones and is missing some. This table has 630,000 or so clones, roughly 98% appearing once. Sequenced: naive CD8+ T cells sorted from blood. These receptor sequences come from a young man in good health.

This clone was picked up one time. J is TRBJ2-5 and V is TRBV9, with 9 bases lining up with TRBD1. V lost 4 bases and J lost 2; bases outside the gene matches: 9. The V gene's germline CDR1 is SGDLS and CDR2 YYNGEE. The CDR3 has 16 amino acids. CDR3 residues: CASSPRRDRDQETQYF. CDR3 in DNA: TGTGCCAGCAGCCCACGCCGGGACAGGGATCAAGAGACCCAGTACTTC.

This chain joins TRBV5-6 and TRBJ1-2, with 8 bases identical to TRBD1. This CDR3 spans 13 amino acids. The junction had 6 bases not matched to a gene; V was cut back by 4 bases and J by 7 bases. CDR1 SGHDT and CDR2 YYEEEE come from the germline V gene. The CDR3 loop reads CASSRGTGAGYTF. Written as DNA, the CDR3 is TGTGCCAGCAGCCGTGGGACAGGAGCTGGCTACACCTTC.

This chain links TRBV13 with TRBJ2-5; no definite D call. Germline CDR1 and CDR2: PRHDT and FYEKMQ (reference sequence). This CDR3 has 11 residues. The ends were cut back, 0 bases at V and 10 bases at J, with 6 bases in the middle. In DNA, the CDR3 is TGTGCCAGCAGCTTAGGTGGGAACCAGTACTTC. It translates to CASSLGGNQYF.

The V call is TRBV7-9, the J call TRBJ2-7; 9 bases map to TRBD1. Germline CDR1 and CDR2: SEHNR and FQNEAQ (reference sequence). The CDR3 length is 14 residues. Trimming took 3 bases from V and 4 from J; bases not matched to a gene: 4. The CDR3 nucleotides are TGTGCCAGCAGCTTTTACGGACAGGGGTACGAGCAGTACTTC. Its protein is CASSFYGQGYEQYF.

V usage is TRBV7-8 and J usage is TRBJ2-7; no reliable D call. The CDR3 is made up of 13 amino acids. Germline CDR1 and CDR2: SGHVS and FQNEAQ. V was trimmed by 1 base and J by 7 bases, leaving 11 bases between them. The CDR3 loop is CASSLVSFWEQYF. CDR3 sequence (DNA): TGTGCCAGCAGCTTAGTATCGTTCTGGGAGCAGTACTTC.

This sequence joins TRBV7-3 and TRBJ2-1; D is perhaps TRBD2 (6 bases). Trimming shortened V by 3 bases and J by 7 bases, and 16 bases separated the two germline ends. CDR3 length equals 15 residues. The germline V gene has CDR1 SGHTA and CDR2 FQGTGA. The CDR3 reads CASSLRGGYTNEQFF. As DNA, the CDR3 is TGTGCCAGCAGCTTGCGGGGCGGGTATACAAATGAGCAGTTCTTC.

V gene TRBV9 combines with J gene TRBJ2-2; 14 bases are a match to TRBD2. This CDR3 spans 17 amino acids. V lost 3 bases to trimming and J lost 7 bases; unmatched junction nucleotides: 8. Germline V lookup: CDR1 SGDLS, CDR2 YYNGEE. As DNA, the CDR3 is TGTGCCAGCAGCGCACAGACTAGCGGGAGGGTTGTCGGGGAGCTGTTTTTT. This gives the protein CASSAQTSGRVVGELFF.

Remarks on this clone: The junction and the germline gene differ at one end; a read error may be behind it. The CDR3 here is CANSPVLMMLHYGYTF. The CDR3 nucleotides read TGTGCCAATAGTCCCGTCCTAATGATGTTGCACTATGGCTACACCTTC. V is TRBV19 and J is TRBJ1-2; D remains unclear. This CDR3 region has 16 residues. Looked up from germline, CDR1 is LNHDA and CDR2 is SQIVND (reference sequence).

The chain links TRBV9 to TRBJ2-5; weak D call: TRBD2 (6 bases). Germline V CDR1 and CDR2: SGDLS, YYNGEE. The CDR3 covers 15 residues. Deletions cut 4 bases from V and 2 bases from J, with 15 bases between. DNA for the CDR3: TGTGCCAGCAGCCTCTTCGGGGGTTCACAAGAGACCCAGTACTTC. Translated, it gives CASSLFGGSQETQYF.

The rearrangement uses TRBV13 and TRBJ2-1; possibly TRBD2 for D (6 bases). There are 15 residues in the CDR3. Trimming stripped 1 base from V and 7 bases from J, with 14 bases between. In germline, CDR1 is PRHDT, CDR2 FYEKMQ (reference sequence). CDR3 sequence: CASSLEASAPNEQFF. The CDR3 nucleotides read TGTGCCAGCAGCTTAGAGGCTAGCGCACCGAATGAGCAGTTCTTC.

To note about this clone: The junction differs from germline at one of its ends, possibly a read error. V is TRBV7-7 and J is TRBJ2-2, with 8 positions matching TRBD2. Germline loops: CDR1 SSHAT, CDR2 FNYEAQ (reference sequence). The CDR3 is 16 residues long. The CDR3 DNA follows: TGTGCCAGCAGCGCCCAGGAGCGGGAGAACTCCGGGGAGCTGTTTTTT. Translation: CASSAQERENSGELFF.

V gene TRBV14 combines with J gene TRBJ1-5, with D maybe TRBD1 (5 bases). Trimming cost V 1 base and J 8 bases, with 18 bases left between them. The CDR3 loop spans 16 amino acids. CDR1 and CDR2 from the germline V gene are SGHDN and FVKESK. As DNA, the CDR3 is TGTGCCAGCAGCCAAGTAGAGGCAGGGCATGCTAAGCCCCAGCATTTT. Amino acids: CASSQVEAGHAKPQHF.

This clone appeared once. The CDR3 DNA reads as TGCAGCGTTGAGTGGACAGGGAGCTCCTACAATGAGCAGTTCTTC. It translates to CSVEWTGSSYNEQFF. V gene TRBV29-1 combines with J gene TRBJ2-1, with 8 bases matching TRBD1. J lost 0 bases, V lost 3 bases, and 4 bases had no gene match. Germline V gives CDR1 SQVTM, CDR2 ANQGSEA. The CDR3 length is 15 residues.

This rearrangement joins TRBV19 to TRBJ2-1; maybe TRBD2 (5 bases). Germline V gene data show CDR1 as LNHDA and CDR2 as SQIVND (reference sequence). The CDR3 covers 15 residues. Trimming left V 5 bases short and J 4 bases short, with 15 bases between. The CDR3 DNA reads TGTGCCAGTAGTGTGGTTTCTGGGAGTTACAATGAGCAGTTCTTC. Translating it yields CASSVVSGSYNEQFF.

The rearrangement joins TRBV7-2 to TRBJ2-1; 9 bases match TRBD2. This CDR3 contains 17 residues. V shed 2 bases and J 8 bases; nucleotides not matched to a gene: 13. The germline V gene encodes CDR1 SGHTA and CDR2 FQGNSA. The DNA for the CDR3 is TGTGCCAGCAGCTTAAGCACATGGACTAGCGCCTTTGATGAGCAGTTCTTC. As protein: CASSLSTWTSAFDEQFF.

The chain carries TRBV27 and TRBJ1-2; D is undetermined. This CDR3 has 14 residues. Germline V gene data show CDR1 as MNHEY and CDR2 as SMNVEV (reference sequence). V lost 0 bases to trimming and J lost 5 bases, with 10 bases between them. CDR3 residues: CASSLSATPYGYTF. DNA for the CDR3: TGTGCCAGCAGTTTATCAGCCACCCCGTATGGCTACACCTTC.